Listed here are 21 T cell receptor beta chains from one sample, sequenced in a study of blood T cells in healthy people across ages. A second PCR, run for about 7 to 11 cycles, used a sample-barcoded 5' primer plus a J-beta primer mix. MiXCR, applied by TCRdb to the 5' RACE reads, yields one record per CDR3 protein. The data show approximately 1.5 million distinct CDR3 sequences, roughly 32% seen once. Sequenced input: blood. The receptors derive from a woman aged 30 to 39 in good health.

This chain links TRBV20-1 with TRBJ2-4, with a tentative D call TRBD1 (5 bases). Looked up from germline, CDR1 is DFQATT and CDR2 is SNEGSKA (reference sequence). Trimming left V 0 bases short and J 7 bases short, with 13 bases between. The CDR3 has 14 residues. CDR3 nucleotide sequence: TGCAGTGCTAGAGATTCCGAGTCAGGGAACATTCAGTACTTC. The encoded protein is CSARDSESGNIQYF.

This clonotype was detected only a few times. This chain uses TRBV11-1 with TRBJ2-3; 13 nucleotides match TRBD2. V shed 4 bases and J 2 bases; nucleotides not matched to a gene: 3. Germline V gene data show CDR1 as SGHAT and CDR2 as FQDESV (reference sequence). The CDR3 consists of 16 residues. The CDR3 spells CASSWTSGSLTDTQYF. The CDR3 DNA reads TGTGCCAGCAGCTGGACTAGCGGGAGTCTCACAGATACGCAGTATTTT.

This clonotype was recorded at least ten times. The V gene is TRBV4-2, the J gene TRBJ1-1, with D maybe TRBD1 (5 bases). CDR3 length: 15 residues. Looked up from germline, CDR1 is LGHNA and CDR2 is YNFKEQ. V gave up 5 bases and J gave up 4 bases, with 17 bases separating them. The CDR3 is CASSGPRDGGTEAFF. The CDR3 DNA sequence: TGTGCCAGCAGCGGTCCCAGGGACGGAGGCACTGAAGCTTTCTTT.

This clonotype was counted between two and nine times. The gene calls are TRBV5-5 and TRBJ1-2; tentatively, D is TRBD1 (5 bases). The CDR3 contains 15 residues. CDR1 is SGHKS, CDR2 YYEKEE, per germline (reference sequence). Trimming stripped 4 bases from V and 7 bases from J, with 20 bases between. CDR3 nucleotide sequence: TGTGCCAGCAGCGCATCGGACGGGGGAACGTTTGGCTACACCTTC. Its translation is CASSASDGGTFGYTF.

The rearrangement links TRBV6-6 to TRBJ2-7; the D call may be TRBD1 or TRBD2 (5 bases each). The germline V gene encodes CDR1 MNHNY and CDR2 SVGAGI (reference sequence). Trimming removed 7 bases at V and 6 bases at J, with 13 bases between. CDR3 length: 12 amino acids. The CDR3 here is CASKTEGREQYF. CDR3 nucleotide sequence: TGTGCCAGCAAAACAGAGGGGCGCGAGCAGTACTTC.

The V call is TRBV18, the J call TRBJ1-5; no firm D call. With 3 bases removed from V and 2 bases from J, the gap between germline ends came to 8 bases. There are 14 residues in the CDR3. The germline V gene has CDR1 KGHSH and CDR2 LQKENI. The CDR3 loop is CASSPDAGNQPQHF. For the CDR3, the DNA is TGTGCCAGCTCACCGGACGCAGGCAATCAGCCCCAGCATTTT.

This clonotype was detected once. A much larger clone is a single base away; this may be a read error. The rearrangement uses TRBV5-1 and TRBJ2-5, with a possible D match to TRBD2 (7 bases). The V end lost 0 bases, the J end lost 11 bases, and 20 bases lay between the germline ends. This CDR3 region has 15 residues. Germline V gene data show CDR1 as SGHRS and CDR2 as YFSETQ. The CDR3 is CASSLEGGAYNEQYF. The CDR3 DNA is TGCGCCAGCAGCTTGGAGGGGGGGGCCTATAATGAGCAGTACTTC.

There are a few counts of this clonotype. The chain is built from TRBV20-1 and TRBJ2-7; D is tentatively TRBD1 or TRBD2 (5 bases each). The germline gives CDR1 DFQATT, CDR2 SNEGSKA (reference sequence). The CDR3 has 12 amino acids. This CDR3 reads CGGSKDNYEQYF. CDR3 in DNA: TGCGGGGGTTCGAAGGACAATTACGAGCAGTACTTC.

DNA for the CDR3: TGTGCCAGCAGCAACCAGCTAGCCAATGAGCAGTTCTTC. Its translation: CASSNQLANEQFF. The V call is TRBV13, the J call TRBJ2-1; weak D call: TRBD2 (5 bases). Germline assignment: CDR1 PRHDT and CDR2 FYEKMQ (reference sequence). The ends were cut back, 5 bases at V and 6 bases at J, with 11 bases in the middle. CDR3 length equals 13 residues. Using reference TRBV13 and TRBJ2-1 for the parts outside the CDR3, the full variable domain is AAGVIQSPRHLIKEKRETATLKCYPIPRHDTVYWYQQGPGQDPQFLISFYEKMQSDKGSIPDRFSAQQFSDYHSELNMSSLELGDSALYFCASSNQLANEQFFGPGTRLTVL.

This clonotype turned up a few times. The CDR3 loop reads CASSQGIETSNQPQHF. CDR3 bases: TGCGCCAGCAGCCAAGGAATAGAAACTAGCAATCAGCCCCAGCATTTT. The chain carries TRBV4-1 and TRBJ1-5; unclear D gene. The CDR3 totals 16 residues. Germline V lookup: CDR1 MGHRA, CDR2 YSYEKL. V was clipped by 1 base and J by 0 bases, with 10 bases between them.

The chain links TRBV27 to TRBJ2-3; D perhaps matches TRBD1 (6 bases). The ends were cut back, 2 bases at V and 0 bases at J, with 12 bases in the middle. CDR3 length: 16 residues. Germline values: CDR1 MNHEY, CDR2 SMNVEV (reference sequence). The chain's CDR3 is CASSLGTGISTDTQYF. The DNA of the CDR3 is TGTGCCAGCAGTTTAGGTACAGGGATCAGCACAGATACGCAGTATTTT.

This rearrangement joins TRBV6-5 to TRBJ2-5, with D possibly being TRBD2 (7 bases). From germline, CDR1 is MNHEY and CDR2 SVGAGI. The CDR3 contains 18 residues. Trimming took off 0 bases at V and 3 bases at J, with 20 bases between the two ends. The CDR3 spells CASSYSKGTGRVEETQYF. DNA of the CDR3: TGTGCCAGCAGTTACTCGAAAGGTACAGGGAGGGTGGAAGAGACCCAGTACTTC.

The chain couples TRBV2 to TRBJ1-1, with D unclear. V lost 7 bases to trimming and J lost 0 bases, with 15 bases between them. This CDR3 is built from 15 residues. Germline V gene data show CDR1 as SNHLY and CDR2 as FYNNEI. The CDR3: CASTLGKTVNTEAFF. In DNA, the CDR3 is TGTGCCAGCACCCTAGGAAAGACCGTGAACACTGAAGCTTTCTTT.

The genes are TRBV5-5 and TRBJ1-6; D gene unclear. This CDR3 contains 13 residues. Germline V gene lookup returns CDR1 SGHKS and CDR2 YYEKEE (reference sequence). The V end lost 0 bases, the J end lost 9 bases, and 7 bases lay between the germline ends. The CDR3, as DNA: TGTGCCAGCAGCTTGGCGCTTTCTTCACCCCTCCACTTT. Translation: CASSLALSSPLHF.

This clonotype turned up a few times. In DNA, the CDR3 is TGTGCCAGCAGTCCCTCTCCCTGGGGGACCTACGAGCAGTACTTC. Protein product: CASSPSPWGTYEQYF. This chain uses TRBV27 with TRBJ2-7; the D call may be TRBD1 or TRBD2 (5 bases each). The V gene's germline CDR1 is MNHEY and CDR2 SMNVEV (reference sequence). Trimming left V 5 bases short and J 2 bases short, with 16 bases between. The CDR3 sequence is 15 residues long.

The V call is TRBV5-1, the J call TRBJ2-3, with 7 bases that match TRBD2. V dropped 5 bases and J dropped 5; count of bases not matched to a gene: 11. The CDR3 extends over 15 amino acids. Germline V gives CDR1 SGHRS, CDR2 YFSETQ. The CDR3 DNA is TGCGCCAGCAGAAAAGCAGCGGGGCCAGGAGATACGCAGTATTTT. Translated, it gives CASRKAAGPGDTQYF.

V gene TRBV5-1 combines with J gene TRBJ1-3; D is unclear. Germline V lookup: CDR1 SGHRS, CDR2 YFSETQ. The CDR3 length is 13 residues. Trimming stripped 0 bases from V and 4 bases from J, with 5 bases between. The CDR3 nucleotides are TGCGCCAGCAGCTTGGAGAACGGAAACACCATATATTTT. Encoded protein: CASSLENGNTIYF.

The chain recombines TRBV7-2 with TRBJ2-5; 8 nucleotides agree with TRBD1. The assigned J gene may be wrong: the sequence end matches TRBJ2-7 better. In germline, CDR1 is SGHTA, CDR2 FQGNSA. There are 14 residues in the CDR3. For the CDR3, the DNA is TGTGCCAGCAGCCCCAGGACAGGGATCCACGAGCAGTACTTC. Translation: CASSPRTGIHEQYF.

To note about this clonotype: The junction departs from the called germline gene at one end, perhaps through a read error. The V gene is TRBV15, the J gene TRBJ2-3; 7 bases line up with TRBD1. Germline CDR1 LNHNV, CDR2 YYDKDF (reference sequence). The CDR3 has 17 residues. The CDR3, as DNA: TGTGCCACCAGCAGAGATCGGTACAGGGGCAGCACAGATGCGCAGTATTTT. Translating gives CATSRDRYRGSTDAQYF. The full variable domain, rest sourced from reference TRBV15 and TRBJ2-3, is DAMVIQNPRYQVTQFGKPVTLSCSQTLNHNVMYWYQQKSSQAPKLLFHYYDKDFNNEADTPDNFQSRRPNTSFCFLDIRSPGLGDTAMYLCATSRDRYRGSTDAQYFGPGTRLTVL.

This clonotype was counted between two and nine times. The chain combines TRBV6-1 with TRBJ2-1, with TRBD2 matching 7 bases. The V gene end was trimmed by 6 bases and the J gene end by 8 bases; junction bases not matched to a gene: 19. The CDR3 is made up of 17 amino acids. Germline assignment: CDR1 MNHNS and CDR2 SASEGT. The DNA for the CDR3 is TGTGCCAGCAGCCCCACCCAGATTAGCGGGTCGTGGGATGAGCAGTTCTTC. Translated: CASSPTQISGSWDEQFF.

This clonotype occurred many times. The CDR3, as DNA: TGCGCCAGCAGCCTCGACGGGTTGAACACTGAAGCTTTCTTT. Encoded protein: CASSLDGLNTEAFF. This chain uses TRBV5-1 with TRBJ1-1, with D hard to call. The germline V gene encodes CDR1 SGHRS and CDR2 YFSETQ. V lost 4 bases, J lost 0 bases, and 10 bases lay in between. This CDR3 is built from 14 residues. The complete variable domain, with remaining parts taken from reference TRBV5-1 and TRBJ1-1, reads KAGVTQTPRYLIKTRGQQVTLSCSPISGHRSVSWYQQTPGQGLQFLFEYFSETQRNKGNFPGRFSGRQFSNSRSEMNVSTLELGDSALYLCASSLDGLNTEAFFGQGTRLTVV.